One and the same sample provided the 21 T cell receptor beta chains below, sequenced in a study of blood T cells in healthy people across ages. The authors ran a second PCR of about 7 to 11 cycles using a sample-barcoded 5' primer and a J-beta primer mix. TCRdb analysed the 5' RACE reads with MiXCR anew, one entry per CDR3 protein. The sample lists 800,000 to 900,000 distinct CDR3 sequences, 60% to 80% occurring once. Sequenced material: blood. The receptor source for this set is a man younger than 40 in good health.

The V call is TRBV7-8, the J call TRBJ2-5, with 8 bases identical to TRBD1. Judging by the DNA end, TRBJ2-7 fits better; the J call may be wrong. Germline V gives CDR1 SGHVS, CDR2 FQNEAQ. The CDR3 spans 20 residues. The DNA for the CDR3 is TGTGCCACCACAGAGCGGATGGACAGGGTTTTATATATAGGGCGTTCCGAGCAGTACTTC. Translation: CATTERMDRVLYIGRSEQYF.

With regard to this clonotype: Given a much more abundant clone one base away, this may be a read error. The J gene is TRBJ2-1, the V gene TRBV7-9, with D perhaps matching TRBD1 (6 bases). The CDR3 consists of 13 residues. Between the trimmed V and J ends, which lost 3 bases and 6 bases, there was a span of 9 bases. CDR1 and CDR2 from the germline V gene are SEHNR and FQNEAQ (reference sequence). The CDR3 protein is CASSFGQFNEQFF. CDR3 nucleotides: TGTGCCAGCAGCTTCGGACAGTTCAATGAGCAGTTCTTC.

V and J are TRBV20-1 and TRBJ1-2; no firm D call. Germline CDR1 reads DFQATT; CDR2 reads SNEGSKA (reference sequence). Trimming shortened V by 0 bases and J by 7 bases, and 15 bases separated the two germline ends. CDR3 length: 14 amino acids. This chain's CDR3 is CSARDPGVSGGYTF. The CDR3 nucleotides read TGCAGTGCTAGAGATCCTGGGGTGTCGGGTGGCTACACCTTC.

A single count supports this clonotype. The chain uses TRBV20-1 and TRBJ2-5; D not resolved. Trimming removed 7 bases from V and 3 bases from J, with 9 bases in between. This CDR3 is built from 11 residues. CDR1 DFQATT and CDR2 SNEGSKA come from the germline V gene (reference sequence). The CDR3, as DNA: TGCAGTGGAAGGGCAGAAGAGACCCAGTACTTC. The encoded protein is CSGRAEETQYF.

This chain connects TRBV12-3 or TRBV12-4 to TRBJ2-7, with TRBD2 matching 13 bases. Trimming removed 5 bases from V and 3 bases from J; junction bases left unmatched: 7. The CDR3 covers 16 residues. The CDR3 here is CASSPPGLAGFYEQYF. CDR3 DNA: TGTGCCAGCAGTCCTCCGGGACTAGCGGGATTCTACGAGCAGTACTTC.

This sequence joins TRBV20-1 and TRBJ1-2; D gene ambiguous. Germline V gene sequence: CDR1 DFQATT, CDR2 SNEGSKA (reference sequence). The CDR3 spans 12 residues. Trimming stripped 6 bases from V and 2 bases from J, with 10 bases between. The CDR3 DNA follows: TGCAGTGCCATGGAGGTGAACTATGGCTACACCTTC. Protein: CSAMEVNYGYTF.

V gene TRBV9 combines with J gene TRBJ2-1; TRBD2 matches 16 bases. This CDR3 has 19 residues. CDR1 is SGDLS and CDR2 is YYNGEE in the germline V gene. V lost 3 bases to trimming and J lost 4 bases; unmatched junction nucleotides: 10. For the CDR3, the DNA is TGTGCCAGCAGCGAGCCCGAGGGACTAGCGGGGGGGGAATACAATGAGCAGTTCTTC. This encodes CASSEPEGLAGGEYNEQFF.

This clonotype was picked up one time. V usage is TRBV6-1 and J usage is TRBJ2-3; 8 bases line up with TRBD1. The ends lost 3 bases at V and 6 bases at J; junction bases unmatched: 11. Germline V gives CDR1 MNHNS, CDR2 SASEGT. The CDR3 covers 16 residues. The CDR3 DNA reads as TGTGCCAGCAGTGAGAGGTTCCCGACAGGGGACGATACGCAGTATTTT. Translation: CASSERFPTGDDTQYF.

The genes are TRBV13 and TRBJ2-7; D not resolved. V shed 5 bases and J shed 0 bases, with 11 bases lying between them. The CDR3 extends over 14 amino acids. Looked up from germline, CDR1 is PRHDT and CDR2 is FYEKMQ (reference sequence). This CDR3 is CASSEAFSSYEQYF. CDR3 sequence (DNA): TGTGCCAGCAGCGAGGCCTTTAGCTCCTACGAGCAGTACTTC.

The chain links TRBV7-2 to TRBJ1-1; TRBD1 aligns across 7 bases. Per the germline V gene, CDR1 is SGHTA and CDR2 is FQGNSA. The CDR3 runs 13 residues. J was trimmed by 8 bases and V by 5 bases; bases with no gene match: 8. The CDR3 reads CASSTRDRTEAFF. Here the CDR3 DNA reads TGTGCCAGCAGCACGCGGGACAGAACGGAAGCTTTCTTT.

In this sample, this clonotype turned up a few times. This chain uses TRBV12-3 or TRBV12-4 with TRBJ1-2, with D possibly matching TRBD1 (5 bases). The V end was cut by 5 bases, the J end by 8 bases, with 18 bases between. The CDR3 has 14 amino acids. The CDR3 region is CASSPSGRSGGYTF. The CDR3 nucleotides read TGTGCCAGCAGTCCGTCAGGGAGGTCTGGGGGCTACACCTTC.

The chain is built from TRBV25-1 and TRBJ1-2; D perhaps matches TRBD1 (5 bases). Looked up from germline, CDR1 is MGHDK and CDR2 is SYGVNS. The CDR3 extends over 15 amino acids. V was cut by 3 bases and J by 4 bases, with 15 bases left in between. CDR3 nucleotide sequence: TGTGCCAGCAGTGAGGGGGGGTTTCTGTCCTATGGCTACACCTTC. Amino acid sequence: CASSEGGFLSYGYTF.

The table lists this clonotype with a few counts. The CDR3 sequence is CASSPRLADIQETQYF. DNA for the CDR3: TGTGCCAGCAGTCCTCGACTAGCAGATATCCAAGAGACCCAGTACTTC. This rearrangement joins TRBV12-3 or TRBV12-4 to TRBJ2-5; 7 nucleotides match TRBD2. J was trimmed by 1 base and V by 5 bases; bases with no gene match: 10. CDR3 size: 16 residues.

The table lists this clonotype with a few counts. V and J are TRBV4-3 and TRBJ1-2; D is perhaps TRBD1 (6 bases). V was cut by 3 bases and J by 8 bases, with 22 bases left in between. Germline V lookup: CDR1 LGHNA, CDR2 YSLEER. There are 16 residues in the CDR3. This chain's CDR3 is CASSQDRDMLRSGYTF. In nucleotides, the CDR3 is TGCGCCAGCAGCCAGGACCGGGACATGCTCCGGAGCGGCTACACCTTC.

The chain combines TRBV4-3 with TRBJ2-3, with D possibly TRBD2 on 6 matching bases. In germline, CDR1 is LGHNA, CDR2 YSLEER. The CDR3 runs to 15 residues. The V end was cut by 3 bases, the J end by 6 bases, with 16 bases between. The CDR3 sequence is CASSQEGLYTDTQYF. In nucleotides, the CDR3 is TGCGCCAGCAGCCAGGAGGGGCTATACACGGATACGCAGTATTTT.

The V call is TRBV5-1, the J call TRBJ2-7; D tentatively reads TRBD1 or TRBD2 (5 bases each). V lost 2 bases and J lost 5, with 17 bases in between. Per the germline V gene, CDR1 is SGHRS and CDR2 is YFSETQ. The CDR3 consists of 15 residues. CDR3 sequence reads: CASSFIGTVVHEQYF. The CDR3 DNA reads TGCGCCAGCAGCTTTATCGGGACGGTGGTTCACGAGCAGTACTTC.

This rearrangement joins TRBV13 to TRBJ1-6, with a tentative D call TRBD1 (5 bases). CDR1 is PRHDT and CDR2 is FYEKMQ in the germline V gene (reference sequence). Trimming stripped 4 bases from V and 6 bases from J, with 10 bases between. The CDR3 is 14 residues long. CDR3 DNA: TGTGCCAGCAGCTATGGGGCGACTAATTCACCCCTCCACTTT. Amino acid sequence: CASSYGATNSPLHF.

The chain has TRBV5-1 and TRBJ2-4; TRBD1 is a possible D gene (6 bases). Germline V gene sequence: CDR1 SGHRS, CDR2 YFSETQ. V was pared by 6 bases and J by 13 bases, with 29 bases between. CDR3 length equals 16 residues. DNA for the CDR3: TGCGCCAGCACTGCCAGGGGCCCCGGGACAACTGGGGAGCAGTACTTC. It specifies CASTARGPGTTGEQYF.

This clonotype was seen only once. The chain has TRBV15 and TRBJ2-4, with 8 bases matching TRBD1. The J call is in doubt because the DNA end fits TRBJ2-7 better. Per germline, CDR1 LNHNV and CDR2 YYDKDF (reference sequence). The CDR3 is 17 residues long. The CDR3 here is CATSRTGARRTAYEQYF. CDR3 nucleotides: TGTGCCACCAGCAGGACAGGGGCGCGGAGGACAGCCTACGAGCAGTACTTC.

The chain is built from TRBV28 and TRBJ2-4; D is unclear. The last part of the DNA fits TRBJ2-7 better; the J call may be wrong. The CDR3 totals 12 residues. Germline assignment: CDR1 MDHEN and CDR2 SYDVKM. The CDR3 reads CASSWQSYEQYF. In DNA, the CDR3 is TGTGCCAGCAGTTGGCAGTCTTACGAGCAGTACTTC.

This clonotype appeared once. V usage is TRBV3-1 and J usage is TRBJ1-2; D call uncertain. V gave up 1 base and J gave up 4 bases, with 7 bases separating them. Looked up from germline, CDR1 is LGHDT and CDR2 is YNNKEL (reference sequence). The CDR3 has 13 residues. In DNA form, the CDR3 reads TGTGCCAGCAGCCAAGTAGCCAGCTATGGCTACACCTTC. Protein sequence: CASSQVASYGYTF.